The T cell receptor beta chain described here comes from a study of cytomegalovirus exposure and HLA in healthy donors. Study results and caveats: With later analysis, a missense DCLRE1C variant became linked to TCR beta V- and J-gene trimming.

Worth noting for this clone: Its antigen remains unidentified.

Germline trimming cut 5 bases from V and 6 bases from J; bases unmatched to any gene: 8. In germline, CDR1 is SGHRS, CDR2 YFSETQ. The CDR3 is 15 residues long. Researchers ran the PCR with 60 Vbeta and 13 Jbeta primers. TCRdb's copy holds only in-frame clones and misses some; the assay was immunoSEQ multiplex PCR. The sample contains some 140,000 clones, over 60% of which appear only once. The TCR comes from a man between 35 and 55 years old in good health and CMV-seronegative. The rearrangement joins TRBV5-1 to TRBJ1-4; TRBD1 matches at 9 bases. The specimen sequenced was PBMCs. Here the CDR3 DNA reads TGCGCCAGCAGGGAAACAGGGGGCGCGGATGAAAAACTGTTTTTT. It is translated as CASRETGGADEKLFF.